This T cell receptor (beta chain) emerged from a study of blood T cell repertoires in COVID-19. Study at large: COVID-19 samples, acute and convalescent, were from the United States, Italy and Spain. PBMCs, B-cell-depleted T cells, or T cells were the source of the cDNA or gDNA that made up the material.

The trim removed 5 bases at V and 2 bases at J, leaving 11 bases unmatched. Germline lookup yields CDR1 SGHAT and CDR2 FQDESV (reference sequence). There are 16 residues in the CDR3. Sequencing was performed with immunoSEQ multiplex PCR; in TCRdb, only in-frame clones are kept and a portion is missing. The sample includes about 110,000 clones, just over 75% of them seen just once. The TCR comes from a woman older than 75 with acute or convalescent COVID-19. Input material: peripheral blood. The chain employs TRBV11-1 and TRBJ1-2; 7 nucleotides agree with TRBD1. CDR3 DNA: TGTGCCAGCAGCCAGGCCGGGACAGTGAGAAACTATGGCTACACCTTC. It translates to CASSQAGTVRNYGYTF.